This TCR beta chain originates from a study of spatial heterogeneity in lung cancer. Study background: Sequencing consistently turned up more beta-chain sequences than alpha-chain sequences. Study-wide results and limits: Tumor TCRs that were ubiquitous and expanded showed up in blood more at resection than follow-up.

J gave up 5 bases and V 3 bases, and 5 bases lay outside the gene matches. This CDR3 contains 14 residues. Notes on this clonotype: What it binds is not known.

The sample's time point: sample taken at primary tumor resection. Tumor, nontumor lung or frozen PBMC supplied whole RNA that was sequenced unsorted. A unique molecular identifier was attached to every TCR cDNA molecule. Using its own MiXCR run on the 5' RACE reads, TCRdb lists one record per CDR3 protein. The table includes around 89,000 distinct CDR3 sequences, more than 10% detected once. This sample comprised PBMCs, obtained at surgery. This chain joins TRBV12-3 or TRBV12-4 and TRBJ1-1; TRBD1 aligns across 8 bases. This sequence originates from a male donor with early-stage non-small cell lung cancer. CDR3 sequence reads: CASSFAGGLTEAFF. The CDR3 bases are TGTGCCAGCAGTTTTGCAGGGGGCCTTACTGAAGCTTTCTTT.